These T cell receptor beta chains were read from a single sample in a study of human T cells and chemical hapten exposure. MiXCR, run by TCRdb on the RACE reads, gives a single entry per CDR3 protein. The sample shows more than 55,000 distinct CDR3 sequences, around 9.8% of them seen only once. The sample consisted of whole blood, taken in connection with sensitization to the hapten diphenylcyclopropenone (DPC). Every receptor here comes from a woman aged 35 to 49 with alopecia areata. Some clones in this sample may be carry-over from other donors' samples. CDR3s include the opening cysteine and the closing phenylalanine or tryptophan. A D gene is named only where the DNA matches it firmly. Rows give clone size only sometimes, using once, few, many, or a class for an expanded clone.

J gene | V gene | clone size | D gene | CDR3 protein | CDR3 DNA
TRBJ2-1 | TRBV5-1 | many | - | CASSLAGLYNEQFF | TGCGCCAGCAGCTTGGCGGGGTTATACAATGAGCAGTTCTTC
TRBJ1-1 | TRBV30 | - | - | CAWSRGGPHTLNTEAFF | TGTGCCTGGAGTCGTGGAGGGCCGCACACCTTGAACACTGAAGCTTTCTTT
TRBJ1-1 | TRBV12-3/TRBV12-4 | few | - | CASSKHRDSEAFF | TGTGCCAGCAGTAAACACAGGGATTCTGAAGCTTTCTTT
TRBJ2-1 | TRBV7-2 | - | - | CASSAVGSNNEQFF | TGTGCCAGCAGCGCTGTGGGGTCAAACAATGAGCAGTTCTTC
TRBJ2-1 | TRBV18 | - | - | CASSPLRRVEAGQFF | TGTGCCAGCTCACCACTTCGCAGGGTTGAAGCCGGCCAGTTCTTC
TRBJ2-3 | TRBV20-1 | many | TRBD2 | CSAKTSGTDTQYF | TGCAGTGCCAAAACTAGCGGCACAGATACGCAGTATTTT
TRBJ2-7 | TRBV7-2 | many | TRBD2 | CASSVSGSYEQYF | TGTGCCAGCTCCGTCAGCGGGAGCTACGAGCAGTACTTC
TRBJ2-3 | TRBV28 | many | TRBD2 | CASSVTSVSDTQYF | TGTGCCAGCAGTGTCACTAGCGTATCAGATACGCAGTATTTT
TRBJ1-1 | TRBV5-5 | few | - | CASSFDRRVVTEAFF | TGTGCCAGCAGCTTTGATAGGAGGGTGGTAACTGAAGCTTTCTTT
TRBJ1-5 | TRBV7-9 | many | TRBD1 | CASSKAWGQGVYSNQPQHF | TGTGCCAGCAGCAAAGCATGGGGACAGGGCGTCTATAGCAATCAGCCCCAGCATTTT
TRBJ2-5 | TRBV20-1 | - | - | CSAAFRATQYF | TGCAGTGCTGCCTTTCGGGCGACCCAGTACTTC
TRBJ1-5 | TRBV28 | few | TRBD1 | CASRLSGQGFSNQPQHF | TGTGCCAGCAGACTCTCGGGACAGGGATTTAGCAATCAGCCCCAGCATTTT
TRBJ2-3 | TRBV11-2 | many | - | CASSLGATDTQYF | TGTGCCAGCAGCTTAGGAGCTACAGATACGCAGTATTTT
TRBJ2-3 | TRBV2 | many | - | CASSPSPRTDTQYF | TGTGCCAGCAGCCCGAGTCCCCGTACAGATACGCAGTATTTT
TRBJ2-1 | TRBV4-2 | many | - | CASSQGGHRVNGNEQFF | TGTGCCAGCAGCCAAGGAGGGCATCGTGTGAATGGCAATGAGCAGTTCTTC
TRBJ2-3 | TRBV7-9 | - | TRBD2 | CASSLTSGGTDTQYF | TGTGCCAGCAGCTTAACTAGCGGGGGCACAGATACGCAGTATTTT
TRBJ2-3 | TRBV6-6 | many | TRBD2 | CASRSRREGDTQYF | TGTGCCAGCAGATCCAGGCGGGAGGGAGATACGCAGTATTTT
TRBJ2-7 | TRBV27 | many | TRBD2 | CASSFGTSGGEYEQYF | TGTGCCAGCAGTTTCGGGACTAGCGGGGGGGAATACGAGCAGTACTTC
TRBJ1-1 | TRBV10-3 | many | - | CAIRSQGTEAFF | TGTGCCATCAGATCACAGGGAACTGAAGCTTTCTTT
TRBJ2-3 | TRBV7-2 | - | - | CASSRNSADTQYF | TGTGCCAGCAGTCGGAACTCGGCAGATACGCAGTATTTT
TRBJ1-5 | TRBV9 | - | TRBD1 | CASSKGQAVGSEPQHF | TGTGCCAGCAGCAAGGGACAGGCGGTGGGGTCAGAGCCCCAGCATTTT
TRBJ1-4 | TRBV5-8 | few | TRBD1 | CASSFRTGGRKKLFF | TGTGCCAGCAGCTTCCGGACAGGGGGGAGGAAAAAACTGTTTTTT
TRBJ2-7 | TRBV29-1 | medium-sized | - | CSVEDPTRGLAEQYF | TGCAGCGTTGAAGACCCCACAAGGGGGTTGGCCGAGCAGTACTTC
TRBJ1-1 | TRBV7-9 | many | - | CASSLGRSEAFF | TGTGCCAGCAGCTTAGGCAGGAGTGAAGCTTTCTTT
TRBJ2-1 | TRBV3-1 | few | - | CASSQDTQIIRGQFF | TGTGCCAGCAGCCAAGATACGCAAATAATTAGAGGGCAGTTCTTC
TRBJ2-3 | TRBV3-1 | few | - | CASSLGVGAWGTQYF | TGTGCCAGCAGCCTCGGGGTCGGGGCCTGGGGTACGCAGTATTTT
TRBJ2-5 | TRBV6-6 | many | - | CASSPRSGGPRDVGTQYF | TGTGCCAGCAGCCCACGCTCGGGGGGCCCCCGCGATGTCGGGACCCAGTACTTC
TRBJ2-6 | TRBV12-3/TRBV12-4 | many | - | CATPDNSGANVLTF | TGTGCCACCCCGGACAACTCTGGGGCCAACGTCCTGACTTTC
TRBJ1-1 | TRBV27 | many | - | CASSLYGAVEAFF | TGTGCCAGCAGTTTGTATGGAGCGGTTGAAGCTTTCTTT
TRBJ1-1 | TRBV18 | - | - | CASSKTGRGMNTEAFF | TGTGCCAGCTCCAAAACAGGGAGGGGGATGAACACTGAAGCTTTCTTT
TRBJ2-6 | TRBV27 | many | - | CASSYLSGANVLTF | TGTGCCAGCAGCTACCTCTCTGGGGCCAACGTCCTGACTTTC
TRBJ2-2 | TRBV10-3 | few | - | CAIRPGGTTNTGELFF | TGTGCCATCAGGCCGGGCGGGACCACGAACACCGGGGAGCTGTTTTTT